The entry below gives a single TCR beta chain sequence along with its context. TCR beta CDR3 sequences were amplified from RNA transcripts. Using the HTBI primer set, a first-round RT-PCR was run on the TCR CDR3. A single record per CDR3 protein comes from TCRdb applying MiXCR to the multiplex PCR reads. The data hold around 300,000 distinct CDR3 sequences, with 13% observed a single time. The data derive from a study of T cells in Graves' hyperthyroidism and ophthalmopathy. This TCR derives from a woman aged 25 to 39 with Graves' hyperthyroidism that later progressed to Graves' ophthalmopathy. The sample was blood.

CDR3 in amino acids: CSAFSPGSNEQFF. CDR3 bases: TGCAGTGCTTTCTCACCGGGGTCCAATGAGCAGTTCTTC. The chain combines TRBV20-1 with TRBJ2-1, with a tentative D call TRBD2 (5 bases). V lost 5 bases, J lost 6 bases, and 14 bases lay in between. The germline gives CDR1 DFQATT, CDR2 SNEGSKA (reference sequence). The length of the CDR3 is 13 residues.